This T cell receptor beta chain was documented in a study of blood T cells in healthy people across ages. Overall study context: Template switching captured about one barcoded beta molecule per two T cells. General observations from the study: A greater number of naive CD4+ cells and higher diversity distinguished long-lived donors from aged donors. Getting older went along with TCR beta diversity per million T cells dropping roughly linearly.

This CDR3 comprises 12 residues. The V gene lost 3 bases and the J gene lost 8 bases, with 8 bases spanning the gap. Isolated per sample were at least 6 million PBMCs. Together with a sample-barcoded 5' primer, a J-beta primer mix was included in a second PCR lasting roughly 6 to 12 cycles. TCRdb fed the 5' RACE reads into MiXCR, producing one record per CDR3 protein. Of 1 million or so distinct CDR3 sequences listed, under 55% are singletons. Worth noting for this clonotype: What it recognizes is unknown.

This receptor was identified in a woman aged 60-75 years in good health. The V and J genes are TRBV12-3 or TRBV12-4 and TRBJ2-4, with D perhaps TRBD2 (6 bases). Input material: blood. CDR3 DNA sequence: TGTGCCAGCAGTTTTTCGGGGGACATTCAGTACTTC. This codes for CASSFSGDIQYF.